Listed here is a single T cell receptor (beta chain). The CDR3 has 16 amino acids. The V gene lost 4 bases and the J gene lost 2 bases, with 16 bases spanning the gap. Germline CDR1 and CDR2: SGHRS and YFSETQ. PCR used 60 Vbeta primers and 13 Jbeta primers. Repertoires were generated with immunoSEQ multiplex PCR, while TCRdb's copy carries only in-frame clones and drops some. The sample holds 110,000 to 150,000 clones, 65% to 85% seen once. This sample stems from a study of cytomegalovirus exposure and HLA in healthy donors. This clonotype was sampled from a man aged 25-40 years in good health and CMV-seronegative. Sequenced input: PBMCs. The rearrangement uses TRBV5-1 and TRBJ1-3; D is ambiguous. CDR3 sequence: CASSPTFGGTGNTIYF. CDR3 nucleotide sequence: TGCGCCAGCAGCCCAACCTTTGGAGGGACTGGAAACACCATATATTTT.